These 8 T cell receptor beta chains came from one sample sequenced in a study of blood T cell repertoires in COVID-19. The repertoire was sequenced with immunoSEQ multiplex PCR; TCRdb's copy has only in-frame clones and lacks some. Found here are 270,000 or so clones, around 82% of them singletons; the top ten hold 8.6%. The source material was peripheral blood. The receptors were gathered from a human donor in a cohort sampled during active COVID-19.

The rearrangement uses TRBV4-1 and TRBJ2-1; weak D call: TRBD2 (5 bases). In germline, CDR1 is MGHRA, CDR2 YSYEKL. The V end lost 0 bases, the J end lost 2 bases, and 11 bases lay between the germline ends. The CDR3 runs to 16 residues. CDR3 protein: CASSQEGGPTYNEQFF. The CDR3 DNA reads TGCGCCAGCAGCCAAGAAGGCGGGCCCACCTACAATGAGCAGTTCTTC.

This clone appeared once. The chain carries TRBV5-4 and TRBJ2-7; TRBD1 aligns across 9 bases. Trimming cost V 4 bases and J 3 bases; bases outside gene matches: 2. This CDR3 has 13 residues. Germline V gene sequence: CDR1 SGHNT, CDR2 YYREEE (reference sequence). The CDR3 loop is CASSAGQGYEQYF. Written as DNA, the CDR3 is TGTGCCAGCAGCGCGGGACAGGGCTACGAGCAGTACTTC.

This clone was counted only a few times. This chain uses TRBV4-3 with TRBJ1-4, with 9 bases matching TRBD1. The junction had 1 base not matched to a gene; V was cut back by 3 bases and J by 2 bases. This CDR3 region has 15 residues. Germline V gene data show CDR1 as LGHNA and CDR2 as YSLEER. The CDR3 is CASSQGTGTNEKLFF. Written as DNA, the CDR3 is TGCGCCAGCAGCCAGGGGACAGGGACTAATGAAAAACTGTTTTTT.

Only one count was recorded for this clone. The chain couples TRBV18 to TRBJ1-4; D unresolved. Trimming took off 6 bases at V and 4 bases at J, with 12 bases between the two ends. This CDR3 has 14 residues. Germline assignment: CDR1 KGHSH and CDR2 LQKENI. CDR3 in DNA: TGTGCCAGCTCCCCGGGAAGAAGTAATGAAAAACTGTTTTTT. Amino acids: CASSPGRSNEKLFF.

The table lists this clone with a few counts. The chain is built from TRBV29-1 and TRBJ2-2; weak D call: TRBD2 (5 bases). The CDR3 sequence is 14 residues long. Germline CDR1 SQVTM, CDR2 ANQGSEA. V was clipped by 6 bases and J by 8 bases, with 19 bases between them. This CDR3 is CSVAPLGVAGELFF. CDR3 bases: TGCAGCGTCGCTCCGCTCGGGGTAGCGGGGGAGCTGTTTTTT.

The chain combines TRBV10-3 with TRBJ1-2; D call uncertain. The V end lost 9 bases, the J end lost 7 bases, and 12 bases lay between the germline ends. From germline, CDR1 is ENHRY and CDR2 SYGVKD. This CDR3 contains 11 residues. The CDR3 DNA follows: TGTGCCATTTCGTACTCGGGTGGCTACACCTTC. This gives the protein CAISYSGGYTF.

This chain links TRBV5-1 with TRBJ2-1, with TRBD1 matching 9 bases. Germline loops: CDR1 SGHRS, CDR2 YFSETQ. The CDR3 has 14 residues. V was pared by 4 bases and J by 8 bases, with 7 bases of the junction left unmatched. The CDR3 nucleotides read TGCGCCAGCAGCATAGGACAGGGGATGGATGAGCAGTTCTTC. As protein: CASSIGQGMDEQFF.

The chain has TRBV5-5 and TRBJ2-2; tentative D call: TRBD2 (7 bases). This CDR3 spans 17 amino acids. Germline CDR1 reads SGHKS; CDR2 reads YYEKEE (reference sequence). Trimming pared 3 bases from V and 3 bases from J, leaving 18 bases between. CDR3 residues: CASSWRGGTQYTGELFF. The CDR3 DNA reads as TGTGCCAGCAGCTGGAGGGGGGGAACCCAGTACACCGGGGAGCTGTTTTTT.